This T cell receptor (beta chain) derives from a study of cytomegalovirus exposure and HLA in healthy donors. A word on this clone: Antigen unknown.

V was pared by 3 bases and J by 3 bases, with 7 bases of the junction left unmatched. The CDR3 length is 15 residues. Per the germline V gene, CDR1 is KGHSH and CDR2 is LQKENI. PCR involved 60 Vbeta and 13 Jbeta primers. Generated by immunoSEQ multiplex PCR, the TCRdb table keeps only in-frame clones and is missing some. The table lists tens of thousands of clones, 65% to 70% of them singletons. Study-level findings and limits: A highly shared variant cluster was judged a likely technical artifact.

The sequence derives from a man between 40 and 49 years old in good health and CMV-seropositive. The sample comprised PBMCs. J is TRBJ2-5 and V is TRBV18; 7 bases agree with TRBD1. The CDR3 loop reads CASSPRTGSEETQYF. The CDR3 DNA is TGTGCCAGCTCACCTCGGACAGGCTCAGAAGAGACCCAGTACTTC.